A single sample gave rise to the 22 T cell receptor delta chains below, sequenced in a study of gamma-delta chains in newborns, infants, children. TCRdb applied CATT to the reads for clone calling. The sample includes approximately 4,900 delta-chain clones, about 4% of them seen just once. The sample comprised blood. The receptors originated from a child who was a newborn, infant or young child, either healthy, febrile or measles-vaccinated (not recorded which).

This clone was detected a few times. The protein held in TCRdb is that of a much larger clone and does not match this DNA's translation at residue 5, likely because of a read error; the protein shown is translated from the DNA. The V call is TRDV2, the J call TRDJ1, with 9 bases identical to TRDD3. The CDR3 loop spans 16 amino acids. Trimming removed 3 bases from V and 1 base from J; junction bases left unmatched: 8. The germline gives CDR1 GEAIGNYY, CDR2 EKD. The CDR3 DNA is TGTGCCTGTGACGCCGTACTGGGGGAAGGCACCGATAAACTCATCTTT. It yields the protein CACDAVLGEGTDKLIF.

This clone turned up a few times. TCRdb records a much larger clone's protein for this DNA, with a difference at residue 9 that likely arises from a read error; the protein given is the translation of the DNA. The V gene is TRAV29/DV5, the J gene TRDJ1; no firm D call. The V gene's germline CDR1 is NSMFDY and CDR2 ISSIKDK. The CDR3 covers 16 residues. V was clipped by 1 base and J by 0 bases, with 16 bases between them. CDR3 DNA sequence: TGTGCAGCAAGCATTCCGAGGGGCACGTACACCGATAAACTCATCTTT. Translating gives CAASIPRGTYTDKLIF.

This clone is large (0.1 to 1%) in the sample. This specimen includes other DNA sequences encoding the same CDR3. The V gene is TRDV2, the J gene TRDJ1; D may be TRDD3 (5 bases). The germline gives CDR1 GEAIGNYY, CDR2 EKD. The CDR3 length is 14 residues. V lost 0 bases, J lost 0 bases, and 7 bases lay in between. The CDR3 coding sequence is TGTGCCTGTGACACCGTGGGATACACCGATAAACTCATCTTT. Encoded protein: CACDTVGYTDKLIF.

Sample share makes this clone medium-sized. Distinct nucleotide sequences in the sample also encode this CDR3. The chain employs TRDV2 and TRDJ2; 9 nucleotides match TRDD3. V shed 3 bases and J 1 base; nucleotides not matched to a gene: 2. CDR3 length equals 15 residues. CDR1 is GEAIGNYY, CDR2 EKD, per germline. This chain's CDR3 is CACDVLGDLTAQLFF. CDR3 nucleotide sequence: TGTGCCTGTGACGTACTGGGGGATTTGACAGCACAACTCTTCTTT.

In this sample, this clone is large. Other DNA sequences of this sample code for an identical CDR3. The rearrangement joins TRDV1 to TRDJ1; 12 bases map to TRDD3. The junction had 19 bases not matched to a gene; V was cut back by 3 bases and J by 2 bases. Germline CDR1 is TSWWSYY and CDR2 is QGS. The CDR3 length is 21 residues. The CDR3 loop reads CALGDRPPTGGYQTITDKLIF. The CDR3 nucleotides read TGTGCTCTTGGGGATCGACCCCCGACTGGGGGATACCAAACTATAACCGATAAACTCATCTTT.

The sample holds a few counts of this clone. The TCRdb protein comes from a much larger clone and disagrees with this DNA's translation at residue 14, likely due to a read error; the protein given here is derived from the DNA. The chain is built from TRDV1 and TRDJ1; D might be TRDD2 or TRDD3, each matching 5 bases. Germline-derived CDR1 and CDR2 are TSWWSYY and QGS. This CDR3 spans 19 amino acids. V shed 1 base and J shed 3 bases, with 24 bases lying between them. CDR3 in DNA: TGTGCTCTTGGGGAACCATTTCCTGGGACACGTCCGTACGCCGATAAACTCATCTTT. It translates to CALGEPFPGTRPYADKLIF.

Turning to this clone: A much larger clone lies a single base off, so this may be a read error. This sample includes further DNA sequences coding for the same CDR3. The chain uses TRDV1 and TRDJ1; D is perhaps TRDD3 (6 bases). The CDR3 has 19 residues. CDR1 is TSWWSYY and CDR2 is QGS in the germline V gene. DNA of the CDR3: TGTGCTCTTGGGGATACACTGGGCACGGAGGCCCGACCGGGTGATAACCTCATCTTT. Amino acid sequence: CALGDTLGTEARPGDNLIF.

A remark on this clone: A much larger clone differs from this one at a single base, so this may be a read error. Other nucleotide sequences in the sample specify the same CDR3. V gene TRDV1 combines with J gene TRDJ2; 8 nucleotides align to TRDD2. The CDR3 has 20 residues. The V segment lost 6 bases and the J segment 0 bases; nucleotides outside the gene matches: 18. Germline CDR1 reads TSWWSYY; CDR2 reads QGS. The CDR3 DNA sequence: TGTGCTCTTGGAAGAACGCCCCTTCCTAAGGGGGAGACTTTGACAGCACAACTCTTCTTT. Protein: CALGRTPLPKGETLTAQLFF.

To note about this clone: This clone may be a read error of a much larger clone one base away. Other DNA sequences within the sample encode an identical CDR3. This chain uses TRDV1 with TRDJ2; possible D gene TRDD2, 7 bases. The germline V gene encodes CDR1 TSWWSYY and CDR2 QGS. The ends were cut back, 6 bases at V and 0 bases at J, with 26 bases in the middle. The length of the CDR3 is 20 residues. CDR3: CALGRTPLPKGETLTAQLFF. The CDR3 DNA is TGTGCTCTTGGAAGAACGCCTCTTCCTAAGGGGGAAACTTTGACAGCACAACTCTTCTTT.

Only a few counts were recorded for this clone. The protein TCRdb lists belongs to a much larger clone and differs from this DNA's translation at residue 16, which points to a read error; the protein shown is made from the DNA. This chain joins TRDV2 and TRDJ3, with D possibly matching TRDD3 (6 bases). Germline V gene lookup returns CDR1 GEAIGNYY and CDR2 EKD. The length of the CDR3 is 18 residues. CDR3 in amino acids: CACDPGDLSSWDTRQRFF. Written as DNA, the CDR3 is TGTGCCTGTGACCCCGGGGATTTGAGCTCCTGGGACACCCGACAGAGGTTTTTC.

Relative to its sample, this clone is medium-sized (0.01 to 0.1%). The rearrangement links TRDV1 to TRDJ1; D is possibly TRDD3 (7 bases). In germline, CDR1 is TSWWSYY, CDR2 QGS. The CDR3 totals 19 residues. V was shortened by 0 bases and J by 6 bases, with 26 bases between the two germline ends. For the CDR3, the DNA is TGTGCTCTTGGGGAACTCACTTCCTCACTTGTACTGGGGAGGCATAAACTCATCTTT. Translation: CALGELTSSLVLGRHKLIF.

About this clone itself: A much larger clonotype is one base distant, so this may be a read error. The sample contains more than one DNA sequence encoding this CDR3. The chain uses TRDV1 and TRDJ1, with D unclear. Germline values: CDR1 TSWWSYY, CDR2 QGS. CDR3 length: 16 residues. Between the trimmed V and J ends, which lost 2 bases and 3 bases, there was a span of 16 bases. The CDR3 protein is CALGERSRGASDKLIF. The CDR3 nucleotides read TGTGCTCTTGGGGAAAGGAGCAGGGGTGCGTCCGATAAACTCATCTTT.

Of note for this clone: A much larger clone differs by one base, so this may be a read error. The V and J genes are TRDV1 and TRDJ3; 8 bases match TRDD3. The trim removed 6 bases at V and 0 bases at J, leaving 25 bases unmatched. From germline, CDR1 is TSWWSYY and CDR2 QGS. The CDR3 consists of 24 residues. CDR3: CALGGQPSALLGVTSSWDTRQMFF. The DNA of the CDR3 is TGTGCTCTTGGTGGCCAGCCTTCCGCATTACTGGGGGTGACCAGCTCCTGGGACACCCGACAGATGTTTTTC.

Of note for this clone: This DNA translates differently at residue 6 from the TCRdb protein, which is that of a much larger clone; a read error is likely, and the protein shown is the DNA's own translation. CDR3 in DNA: TGTGCTCTTGGGGATAGCCTAGTAACTGGGGGAATCCGACAGATGTTTTTC. Its protein is CALGDSLVTGGIRQMFF. V and J are TRDV1 and TRDJ3; 9 positions agree with TRDD3. The ends lost 3 bases at V and 12 bases at J; junction bases unmatched: 12. CDR1 and CDR2 from the germline V gene are TSWWSYY and QGS. The CDR3 totals 17 residues.

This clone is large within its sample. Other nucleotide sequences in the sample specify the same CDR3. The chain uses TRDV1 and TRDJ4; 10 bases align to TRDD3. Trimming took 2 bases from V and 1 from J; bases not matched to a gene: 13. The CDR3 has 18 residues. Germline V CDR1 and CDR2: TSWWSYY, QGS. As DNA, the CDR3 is TGTGCTCTTGGGGAATACCTTCTTCCGGGGGATACGCGCAGACCCCTGATCTTT. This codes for CALGEYLLPGDTRRPLIF.

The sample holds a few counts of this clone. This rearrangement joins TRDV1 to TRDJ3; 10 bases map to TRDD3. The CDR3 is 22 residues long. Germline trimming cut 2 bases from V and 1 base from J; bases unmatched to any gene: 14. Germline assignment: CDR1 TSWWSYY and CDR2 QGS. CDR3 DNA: TGTGCTCTTGGGGAAGGGGGACGCGTCCTGGGGGATAAGTCCTGGGACACCCGACAGATGTTTTTC. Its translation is CALGEGGRVLGDKSWDTRQMFF.

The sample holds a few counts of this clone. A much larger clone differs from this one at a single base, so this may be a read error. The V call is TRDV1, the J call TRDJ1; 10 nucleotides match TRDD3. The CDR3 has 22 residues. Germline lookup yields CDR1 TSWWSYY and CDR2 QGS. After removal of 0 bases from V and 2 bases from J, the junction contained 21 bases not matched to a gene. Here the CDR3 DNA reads TGTGCTCTTGGGGAACTCGGGCCACGGGGGGATACGAAATTAAGTTGGACCGATAAACTCATCTTT. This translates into CALGELGPRGDTKLSWTDKLIF.

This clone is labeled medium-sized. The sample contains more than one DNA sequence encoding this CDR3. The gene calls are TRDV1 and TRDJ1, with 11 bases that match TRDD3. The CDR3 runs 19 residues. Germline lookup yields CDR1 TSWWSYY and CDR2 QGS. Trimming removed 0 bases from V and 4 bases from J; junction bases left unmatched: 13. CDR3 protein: CALGELPFLLGDRDDKLIF. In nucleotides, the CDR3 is TGTGCTCTTGGGGAACTGCCTTTTCTACTGGGGGATAGGGACGATAAACTCATCTTT.

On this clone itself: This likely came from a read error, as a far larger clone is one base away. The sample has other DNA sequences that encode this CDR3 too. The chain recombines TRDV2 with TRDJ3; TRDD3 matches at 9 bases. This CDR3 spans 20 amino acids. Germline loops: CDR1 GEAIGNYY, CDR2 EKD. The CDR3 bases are TGTGCCTGTGACACCGGCAAACTGGGGGAGAGCTCCTGGGACACCCGGCAGATGTTTTTC. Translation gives CACDTGKLGESSWDTRQMFF.

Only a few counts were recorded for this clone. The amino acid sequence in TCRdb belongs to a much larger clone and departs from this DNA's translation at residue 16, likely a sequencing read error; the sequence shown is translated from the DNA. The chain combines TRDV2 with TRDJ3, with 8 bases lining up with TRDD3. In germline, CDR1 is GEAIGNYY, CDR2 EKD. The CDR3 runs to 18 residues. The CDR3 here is CACDTLGASSWDTRQVFF. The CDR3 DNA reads TGTGCCTGTGACACACTGGGGGCAAGCTCCTGGGACACCCGACAGGTGTTTTTC.

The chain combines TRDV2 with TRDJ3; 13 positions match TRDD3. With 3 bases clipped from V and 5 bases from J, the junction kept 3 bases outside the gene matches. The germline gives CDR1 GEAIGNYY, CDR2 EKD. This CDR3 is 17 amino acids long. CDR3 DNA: TGTGCCTGTGACGTACTGGGGGATACGCGGGACACCCGACAGATGTTTTTC. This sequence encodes CACDVLGDTRDTRQMFF.

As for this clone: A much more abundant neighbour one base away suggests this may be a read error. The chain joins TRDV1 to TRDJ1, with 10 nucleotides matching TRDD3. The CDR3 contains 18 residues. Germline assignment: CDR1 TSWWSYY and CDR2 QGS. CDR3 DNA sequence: TGTGCTCTTGGGGAAAAGACGTACTGGGGGATGTACACCGATCAACTCATCTTT. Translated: CALGEKTYWGMYTDQLIF.